This T cell receptor (beta chain) was identified during a study of T cells in Graves' hyperthyroidism and ophthalmopathy. RNA transcripts gave rise to amplified TCR beta CDR3 regions. First-round RT-PCR with HTBI primers amplified the TCR CDR3 region. TCRdb redid the calling of the multiplex PCR reads with MiXCR, one entry per CDR3 protein. The repertoire has around 300,000 distinct CDR3 sequences, around 15% of them found once; the top ten carry 7% to 9%. The diagnoses drew upon clinical symptoms, serum thyroxine and TRAb, thyroid ultrasound and orbital computed tomography. General study results and limits: Most thyroid clonotypes with frequency above 0.001 were detected in blood. Ophthalmopathy prediction by the model preceded onset by a median roughly 6 months. Ophthalmopathy and stable hyperthyroidism were separated by a 13 V-J model.

CDR3 length: 15 residues. Trimming stripped 1 base from V and 4 bases from J, with 10 bases between. A few counts support this clonotype. What it binds is unknown. This TCR came from a middle-aged woman with Graves' hyperthyroidism. This chain joins TRBV12-3 or TRBV12-4 and TRBJ2-2; no firm D call. Sequences were obtained from blood. In nucleotides, the CDR3 is TGTGCCAGCAGTTTAGTCCCGGGTTTCACCGGGGAGCTGTTTTTT. This sequence encodes CASSLVPGFTGELFF.